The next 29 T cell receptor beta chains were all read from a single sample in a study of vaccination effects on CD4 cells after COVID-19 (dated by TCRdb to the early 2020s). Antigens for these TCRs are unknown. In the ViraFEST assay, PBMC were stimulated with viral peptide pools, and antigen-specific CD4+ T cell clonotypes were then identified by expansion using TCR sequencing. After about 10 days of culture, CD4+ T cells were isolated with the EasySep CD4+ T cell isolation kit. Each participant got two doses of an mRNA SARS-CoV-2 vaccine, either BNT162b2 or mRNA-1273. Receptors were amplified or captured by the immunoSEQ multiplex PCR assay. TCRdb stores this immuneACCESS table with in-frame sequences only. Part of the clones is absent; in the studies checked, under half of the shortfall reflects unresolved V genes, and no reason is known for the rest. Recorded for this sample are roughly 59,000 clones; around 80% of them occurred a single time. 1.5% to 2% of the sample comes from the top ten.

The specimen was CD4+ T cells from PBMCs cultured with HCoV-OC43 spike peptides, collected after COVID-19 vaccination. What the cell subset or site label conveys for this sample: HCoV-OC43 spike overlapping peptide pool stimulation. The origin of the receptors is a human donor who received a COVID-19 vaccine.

The CDR3 nucleotides read TGCGCCAGCATGCCAGGGTTAGTTAACAATGAGCAGTTCTTC. It translates to CASMPGLVNNEQFF. The genes are TRBV5-1 and TRBJ2-1; TRBD1 might be the D (5 bases). The CDR3 length is 14 residues. Germline V gene lookup returns CDR1 SGHRS and CDR2 YFSETQ. V lost 6 bases to trimming and J lost 5 bases, with 15 bases between them.

As DNA, the CDR3 is TGTGCCAGCAGCCAAGACGCCGGGTCCCTCCACTTT. Protein: CASSQDAGSLHF. The rearrangement uses TRBV3-1 (or the pseudogene TRBV3-2) and TRBJ1-6, with D unresolved. The ends were cut back, 0 bases at V and 14 bases at J, with 8 bases in the middle. Germline V gene data show CDR1 as LGHDT and CDR2 as YNNKEL (reference sequence). The CDR3 runs to 12 residues.

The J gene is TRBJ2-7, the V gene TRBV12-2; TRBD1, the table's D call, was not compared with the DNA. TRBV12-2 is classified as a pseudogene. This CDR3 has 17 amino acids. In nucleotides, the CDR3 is TGTGCAAGTCGCCATCGATCGGGACAGGGGGCTGTAGGCGAGCAGTACGTC. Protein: CASRHRSGQGAVGEQYV.

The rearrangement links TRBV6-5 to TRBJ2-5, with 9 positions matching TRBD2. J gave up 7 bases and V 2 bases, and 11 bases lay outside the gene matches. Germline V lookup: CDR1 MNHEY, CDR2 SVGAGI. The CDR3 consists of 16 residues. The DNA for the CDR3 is TGTGCCAGCAGTTACATCGGGCGGGGGGGCCTTGGGACCCAGTACTTC. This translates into CASSYIGRGGLGTQYF.

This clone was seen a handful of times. The CDR3 DNA reads as TGTGCCAGCAGTCTAACAGGGTATGGCTACACCTTC. Its translation is CASSLTGYGYTF. This chain joins TRBV12-3 or TRBV12-4 and TRBJ1-2; a possible D gene is TRBD1 (6 bases). CDR3 length: 12 residues. The germline V and J ends were trimmed by 5 bases and 5 bases, with 9 bases remaining between them.

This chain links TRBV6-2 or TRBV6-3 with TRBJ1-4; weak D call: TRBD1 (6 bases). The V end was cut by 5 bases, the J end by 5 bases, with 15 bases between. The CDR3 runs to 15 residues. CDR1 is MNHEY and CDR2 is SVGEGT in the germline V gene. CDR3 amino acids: CASSNQTGNNEKLFF. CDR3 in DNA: TGTGCCAGCAGTAACCAGACAGGAAACAATGAAAAACTGTTTTTT.

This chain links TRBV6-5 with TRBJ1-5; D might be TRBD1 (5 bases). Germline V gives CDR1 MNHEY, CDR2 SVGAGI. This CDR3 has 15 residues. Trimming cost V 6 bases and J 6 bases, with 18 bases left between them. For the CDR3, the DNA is TGTGCCAGCAGACCCACCGACAGAGAGCGTCAGCCCCAGCATTTT. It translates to CASRPTDRERQPQHF.

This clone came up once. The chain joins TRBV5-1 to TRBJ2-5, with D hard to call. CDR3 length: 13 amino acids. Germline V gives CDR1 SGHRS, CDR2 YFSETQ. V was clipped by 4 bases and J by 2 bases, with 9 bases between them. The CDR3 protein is CASSPQRQETQYF. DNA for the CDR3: TGCGCCAGCAGCCCTCAGAGACAAGAGACCCAGTACTTC.

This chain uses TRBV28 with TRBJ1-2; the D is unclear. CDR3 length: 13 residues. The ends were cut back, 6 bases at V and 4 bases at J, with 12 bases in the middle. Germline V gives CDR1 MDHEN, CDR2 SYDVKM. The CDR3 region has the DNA TGTGCCAGCAGCCTCGGCACCTCCTATGGCTACACCTTC. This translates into CASSLGTSYGYTF.

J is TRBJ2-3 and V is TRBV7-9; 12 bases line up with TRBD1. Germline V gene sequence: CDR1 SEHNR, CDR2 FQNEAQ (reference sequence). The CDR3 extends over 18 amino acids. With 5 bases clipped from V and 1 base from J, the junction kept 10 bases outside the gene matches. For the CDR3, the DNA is TGTGCCAGCAGCCATCCCCCGGGACAGGGGGCCGGCACAGATACGCAGTATTTT. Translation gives CASSHPPGQGAGTDTQYF.

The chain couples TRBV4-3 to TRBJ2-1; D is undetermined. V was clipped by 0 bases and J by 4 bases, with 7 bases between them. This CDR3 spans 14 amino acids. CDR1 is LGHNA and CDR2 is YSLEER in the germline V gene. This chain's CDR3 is CASSQDDGYNEQFF. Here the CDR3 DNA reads TGCGCCAGCAGCCAAGATGACGGGTACAATGAGCAGTTCTTC.

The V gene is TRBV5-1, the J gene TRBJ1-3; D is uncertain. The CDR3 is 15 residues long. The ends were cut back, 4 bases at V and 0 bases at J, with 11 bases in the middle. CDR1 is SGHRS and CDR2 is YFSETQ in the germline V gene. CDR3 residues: CASSQDPNSGNTIYF. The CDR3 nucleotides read TGCGCCAGCAGCCAGGACCCCAACTCTGGAAACACCATATATTTT.

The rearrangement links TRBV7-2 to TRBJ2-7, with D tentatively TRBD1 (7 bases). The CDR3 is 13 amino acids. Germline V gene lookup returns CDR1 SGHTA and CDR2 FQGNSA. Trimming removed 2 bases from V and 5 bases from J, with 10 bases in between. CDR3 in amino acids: CASSLTRGDEQYV. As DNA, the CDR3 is TGTGCCAGCAGCTTAACCAGGGGGGACGAGCAGTACGTC.

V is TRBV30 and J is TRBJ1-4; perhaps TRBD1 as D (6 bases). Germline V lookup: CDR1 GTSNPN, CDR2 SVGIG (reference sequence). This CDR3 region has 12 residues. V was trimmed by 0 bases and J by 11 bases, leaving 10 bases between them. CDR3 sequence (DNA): TGTGCCTGGAGTGTACAGGGCGGGAAACTGTTTTTT. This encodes CAWSVQGGKLFF.

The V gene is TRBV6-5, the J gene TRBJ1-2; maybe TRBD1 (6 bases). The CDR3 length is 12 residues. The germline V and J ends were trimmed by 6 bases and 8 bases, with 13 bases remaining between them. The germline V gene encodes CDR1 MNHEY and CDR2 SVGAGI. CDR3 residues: CASSEGGRGYTF. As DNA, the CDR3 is TGTGCCAGCAGCGAGGGGGGACGCGGCTACACCTTC.

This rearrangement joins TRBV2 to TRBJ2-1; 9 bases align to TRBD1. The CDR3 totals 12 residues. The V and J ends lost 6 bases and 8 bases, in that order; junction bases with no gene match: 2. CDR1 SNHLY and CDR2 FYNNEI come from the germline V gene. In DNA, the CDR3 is TGTGCCAGCAGGGACAGGGGCGATGAGCAGTTCTTC. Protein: CASRDRGDEQFF.

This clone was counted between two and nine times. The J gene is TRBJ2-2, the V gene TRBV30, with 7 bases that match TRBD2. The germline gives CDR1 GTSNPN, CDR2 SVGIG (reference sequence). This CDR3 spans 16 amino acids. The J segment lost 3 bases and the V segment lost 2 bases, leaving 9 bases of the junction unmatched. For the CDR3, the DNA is TGTGCCTGGAGTCCTTGGGCCCGGGGGGACACCGGGGAGCTGTTTTTT. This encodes CAWSPWARGDTGELFF.

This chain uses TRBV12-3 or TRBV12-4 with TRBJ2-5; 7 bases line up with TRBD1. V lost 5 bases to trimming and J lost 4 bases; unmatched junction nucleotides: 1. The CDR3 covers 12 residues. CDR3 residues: CASSRTGETQYF. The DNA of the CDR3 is TGTGCCAGCAGTCGGACAGGAGAGACCCAGTACTTC.

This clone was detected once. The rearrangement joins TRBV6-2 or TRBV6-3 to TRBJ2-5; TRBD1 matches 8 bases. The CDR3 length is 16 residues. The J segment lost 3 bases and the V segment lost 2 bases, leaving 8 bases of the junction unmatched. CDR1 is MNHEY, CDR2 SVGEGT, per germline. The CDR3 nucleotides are TGTGCCAGCAGTTACGTTAGGGGACAGGTTGAAGAGACCCAGTACTTC. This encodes CASSYVRGQVEETQYF.

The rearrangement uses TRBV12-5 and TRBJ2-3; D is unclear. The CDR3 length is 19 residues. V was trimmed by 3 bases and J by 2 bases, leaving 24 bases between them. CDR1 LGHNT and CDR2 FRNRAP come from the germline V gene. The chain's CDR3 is CASGFIPDGRRKVTDTQYF. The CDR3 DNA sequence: TGTGCTAGTGGTTTTATCCCGGACGGGCGACGGAAGGTCACAGATACGCAGTATTTT.

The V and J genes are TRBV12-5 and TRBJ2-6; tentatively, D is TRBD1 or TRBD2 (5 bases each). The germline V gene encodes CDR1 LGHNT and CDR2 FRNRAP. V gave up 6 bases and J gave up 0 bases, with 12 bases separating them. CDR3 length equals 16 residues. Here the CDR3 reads CASGRDANSGANVLTF. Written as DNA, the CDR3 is TGTGCTAGTGGCAGGGACGCAAACTCTGGGGCCAACGTCCTGACTTTC.

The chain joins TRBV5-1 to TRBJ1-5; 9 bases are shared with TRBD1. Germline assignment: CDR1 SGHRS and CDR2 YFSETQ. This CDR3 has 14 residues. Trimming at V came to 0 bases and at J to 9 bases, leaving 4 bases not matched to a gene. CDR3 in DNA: TGCGCCAGCAGCTTGGGGGGACAGGGTCTGCCCCAGCATTTT. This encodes CASSLGGQGLPQHF.

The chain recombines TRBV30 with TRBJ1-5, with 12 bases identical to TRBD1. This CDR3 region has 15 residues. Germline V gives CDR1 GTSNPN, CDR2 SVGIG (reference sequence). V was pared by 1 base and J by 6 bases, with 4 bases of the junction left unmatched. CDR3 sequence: CAWSEGQGASQPQHF. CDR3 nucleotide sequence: TGTGCCTGGAGTGAGGGACAGGGGGCGAGTCAGCCCCAGCATTTT. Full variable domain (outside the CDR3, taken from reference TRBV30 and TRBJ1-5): SQTIHQWPATLVQPVGSPLSLECTVEGTSNPNLYWYRQAAGRGLQLLFYSVGIGQISSEVPQNLSASRPQDRQFILSSKKLLLSDSGFYLCAWSEGQGASQPQHFGDGTRLSIL.

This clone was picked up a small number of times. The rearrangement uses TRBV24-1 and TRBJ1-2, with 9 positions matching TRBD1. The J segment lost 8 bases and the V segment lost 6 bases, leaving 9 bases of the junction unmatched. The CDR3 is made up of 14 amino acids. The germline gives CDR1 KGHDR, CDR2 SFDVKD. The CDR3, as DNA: TGTGCCACCAGTCAACCGGGACAGGGATCGGGCTACACCTTC. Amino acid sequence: CATSQPGQGSGYTF.

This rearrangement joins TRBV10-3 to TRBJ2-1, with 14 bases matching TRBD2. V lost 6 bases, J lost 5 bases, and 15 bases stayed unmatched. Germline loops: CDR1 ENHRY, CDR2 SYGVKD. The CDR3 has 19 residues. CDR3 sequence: CAISKHPGLAGETDNEQFF. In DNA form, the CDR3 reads TGTGCCATCAGCAAACATCCGGGACTAGCGGGGGAGACCGACAATGAGCAGTTCTTC.

The CDR3 loop reads CASSTARFIYGYTF. Written as DNA, the CDR3 is TGTGCCAGCTCGACAGCAAGATTTATCTATGGCTACACCTTC. This chain joins TRBV19 and TRBJ1-2; maybe TRBD1 (5 bases). Trimming removed 9 bases at V and 4 bases at J, with 18 bases between. There are 14 residues in the CDR3. CDR1 is LNHDA, CDR2 SQIVND, per germline (reference sequence).

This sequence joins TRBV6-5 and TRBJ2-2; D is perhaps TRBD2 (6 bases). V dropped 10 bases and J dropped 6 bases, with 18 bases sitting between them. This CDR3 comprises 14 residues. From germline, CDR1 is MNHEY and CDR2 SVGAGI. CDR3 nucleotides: TGTGCCACCCGAGGAGGGGAGCGTTCCGGGGAGCTGTTTTTT. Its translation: CATRGGERSGELFF.

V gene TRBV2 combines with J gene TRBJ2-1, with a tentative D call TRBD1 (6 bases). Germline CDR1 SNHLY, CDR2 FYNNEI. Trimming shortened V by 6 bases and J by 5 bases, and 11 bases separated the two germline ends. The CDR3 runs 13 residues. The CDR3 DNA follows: TGTGCCAGCAGAGGGGGAAGGCACAATGAGCAGTTCTTC. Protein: CASRGGRHNEQFF.

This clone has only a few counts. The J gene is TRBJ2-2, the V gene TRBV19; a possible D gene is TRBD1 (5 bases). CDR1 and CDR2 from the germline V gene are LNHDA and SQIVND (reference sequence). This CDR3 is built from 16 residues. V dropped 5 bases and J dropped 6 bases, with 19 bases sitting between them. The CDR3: CASSPPEKGQSGELFF. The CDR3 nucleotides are TGTGCCAGTAGTCCTCCAGAGAAGGGGCAGTCCGGGGAGCTGTTTTTT.